The 18 T cell receptor beta chains below come from one sample, sequenced in a study of T cell repertoires in cytomegalovirus infection. TCRdb re-analysed the reads in MiXCR, keeping a single row per CDR3 protein. This sample has a few hundred thousand distinct CDR3 sequences, with around two fifths found just once. No antigen has been identified for these receptors. The material was cultured PBMCs, obtained from culture after CMV antigen stimulation. These receptors were collected from a human donor in good health (CMV status not recorded). Some clones in this sample may be carry-over from other donors' samples.

The chain uses TRBV20-1 and TRBJ2-7, with D perhaps assigned TRBD1 or TRBD2 (5 bases each). The CDR3 is 14 residues long. Germline CDR1 reads DFQATT; CDR2 reads SNEGSKA (reference sequence). The V end lost 7 bases, the J end lost 1 base, and 17 bases lay between the germline ends. CDR3: CSVGPKTTSYEQYF. In DNA form, the CDR3 reads TGCAGTGTGGGACCGAAGACAACGTCCTACGAGCAGTACTTC.

The chain carries TRBV6-6 and TRBJ2-7; 13 bases line up with TRBD2. Germline V gene lookup returns CDR1 MNHNY and CDR2 SVGAGI (reference sequence). V shed 8 bases, J shed 3 bases, and the junction held 10 bases outside the gene matches. This CDR3 is 16 amino acids long. CDR3 DNA sequence: TGTGCCAGCCAACTAGCGGGGGGGCTACGCGGCTACGAGCAGTACTTC. Amino acid sequence: CASQLAGGLRGYEQYF.

The chain is built from TRBV18 and TRBJ2-3; D might be TRBD2 (5 bases). Germline V gene sequence: CDR1 KGHSH, CDR2 LQKENI. The CDR3 spans 14 residues. Deletions cut 4 bases from V and 3 bases from J, with 11 bases between. DNA for the CDR3: TGTGCCAGCTCACACACTAGAGAAACAGATACGCAGTATTTT. Amino acids: CASSHTRETDTQYF.

This clonotype has at least ten counts. The rearrangement uses TRBV28 and TRBJ1-5; D remains ambiguous. The CDR3 consists of 15 residues. The ends were cut back, 8 bases at V and 3 bases at J, with 17 bases in the middle. Germline CDR1 MDHEN, CDR2 SYDVKM. The CDR3 sequence is CASSEQLTSNQPQHF. Written as DNA, the CDR3 is TGTGCCAGCTCGGAACAGCTTACCTCCAATCAGCCCCAGCATTTT.

In this sample, this clonotype turned up a few times. The V call is TRBV2, the J call TRBJ2-1; 8 bases fit TRBD2. Per the germline V gene, CDR1 is SNHLY and CDR2 is FYNNEI. V shed 9 bases and J 9 bases; nucleotides not matched to a gene: 10. CDR3 length equals 13 residues. CDR3 DNA: TGTGCCAGTTGGGGACTAGACAGTGGTGAGCAGTTCTTC. Protein sequence: CASWGLDSGEQFF.

The chain recombines TRBV6-1 with TRBJ1-1, with D uncertain. V shed 4 bases and J shed 5 bases, with 20 bases lying between them. Germline loops: CDR1 MNHNS, CDR2 SASEGT. This CDR3 region has 16 residues. The CDR3 DNA reads as TGTGCCAGCAGTGCCGCCTTGGTGCCGCTGGGGACTGAAGCTTTCTTT. Translated, it gives CASSAALVPLGTEAFF.

V gene TRBV7-8 combines with J gene TRBJ2-1, with D possibly being TRBD2 (5 bases). Germline-derived CDR1 and CDR2 are SGHVS and FQNEAQ. This CDR3 has 16 amino acids. V was pared by 5 bases and J by 10 bases, with 24 bases between. CDR3 in DNA: TGTGCCAGCAGCCAGGATTCCGGGATCCCGGTCCCCGAGCAGTTCTTC. It yields the protein CASSQDSGIPVPEQFF.

V gene TRBV5-1 combines with J gene TRBJ2-1, with 12 nucleotides matching TRBD2. From germline, CDR1 is SGHRS and CDR2 YFSETQ. This CDR3 contains 20 residues. Trimming cost V 4 bases and J 3 bases; bases outside gene matches: 17. The CDR3 DNA reads TGCGCCAGCAGCCTCCCTCGGACTAGCGGGGAGGACCCCCACTACAATGAGCAGTTCTTC. Translated, it gives CASSLPRTSGEDPHYNEQFF.

The genes are TRBV11-3 and TRBJ2-1; the match to TRBD2 covers 10 bases. The CDR3 spans 14 residues. Germline CDR1 is SGHNT and CDR2 is YENEEA. The V segment lost 5 bases and the J segment 3 bases; nucleotides outside the gene matches: 1. This CDR3 reads CASSGTSVYNEQFF. CDR3 in DNA: TGTGCCAGCAGCGGGACTAGCGTCTACAATGAGCAGTTCTTC.

In its sample, this clonotype was seen many times. The gene calls are TRBV7-2 and TRBJ2-5; 7 bases map to TRBD2. V was clipped by 1 base and J by 3 bases; unmatched bases: 5. CDR3 length: 15 amino acids. Germline V gene sequence: CDR1 SGHTA, CDR2 FQGNSA. The CDR3 nucleotides are TGTGCCAGCAGCTTAGGCGGGAGAGAAGAAGAGACCCAGTACTTC. It specifies CASSLGGREEETQYF.

The gene calls are TRBV2 and TRBJ1-2; tentative D call: TRBD1 (6 bases). Germline values: CDR1 SNHLY, CDR2 FYNNEI. The CDR3 totals 14 residues. Trimming cost V 6 bases and J 5 bases, with 16 bases left between them. The CDR3 loop is CASRRTVVTYGYTF. CDR3 bases: TGTGCCAGCAGGCGGACAGTCGTTACGTATGGCTACACCTTC.

This clonotype came up a few times. This chain joins TRBV12-3 or TRBV12-4 and TRBJ2-3; the D gene is possibly TRBD1 (5 bases). This CDR3 is 11 amino acids long. Trimming removed 0 bases at V and 10 bases at J, with 5 bases between. In nucleotides, the CDR3 is TGTGCCAGCAGTTTAGCGGGGCCGCAGTATTTT. This translates into CASSLAGPQYF.

The genes are TRBV7-2 and TRBJ1-1; possibly TRBD1 for D (5 bases). The CDR3 consists of 13 residues. CDR1 and CDR2 (germline): SGHTA, FQGNSA. With 1 base removed from V and 6 bases from J, the gap between germline ends came to 9 bases. CDR3 sequence: CASSLVQGSEAFF. The CDR3 nucleotides are TGTGCCAGCAGCTTAGTCCAGGGTTCTGAAGCTTTCTTT.

V usage is TRBV29-1 and J usage is TRBJ2-4, with 11 bases aligning to TRBD1. The CDR3 is made up of 13 amino acids. Germline-derived CDR1 and CDR2 are SQVTM and ANQGSEA. V lost 5 bases and J lost 8; bases outside the gene matches: 5. CDR3 sequence: CSVTGTGGDIQYF. The CDR3, as DNA: TGCAGCGTTACCGGGACAGGGGGGGACATTCAGTACTTC.

This chain uses TRBV10-3 with TRBJ1-3; D remains unclear. V lost 2 bases and J 2 bases, leaving 4 bases between the germline ends. Germline values: CDR1 ENHRY, CDR2 SYGVKD. The CDR3 extends over 13 amino acids. The CDR3 coding sequence is TGTGCCATCAGTGAGCAAGCTGGAAACACCATATATTTT. The encoded protein is CAISEQAGNTIYF.

The chain carries TRBV12-3 or TRBV12-4 and TRBJ2-7, with a possible D match to TRBD1 (6 bases). Between the trimmed V and J ends, which lost 5 bases and 5 bases, there was a span of 22 bases. The CDR3 is made up of 16 amino acids. The CDR3 DNA is TGTGCCAGCAGTATCGAACCCTCCCGGACAGTGGACGAGCAGTACTTC. Its translation: CASSIEPSRTVDEQYF.

V usage is TRBV25-1 and J usage is TRBJ1-6, with D unclear. Germline CDR1 reads MGHDK; CDR2 reads SYGVNS. V lost 6 bases and J 1 base, leaving 4 bases between the germline ends. CDR3 size: 13 residues. The CDR3 coding sequence is TGTGCCAGCAGGGTTTCCTATAATTCACCCCTCCACTTT. It yields the protein CASRVSYNSPLHF. Using reference TRBV25-1 and TRBJ1-6 for the parts outside the CDR3, the full variable domain is EADIYQTPRYLVIGTGKKITLECSQTMGHDKMYWYQQDPGMELHLIHYSYGVNSTEKGDLSSESTVSRIRTEHFPLTLESARPSHTSQYLCASRVSYNSPLHFGNGTRLTVT.

This clonotype was seen more than once but under ten times. The chain uses TRBV2 and TRBJ2-1; D is uncertain. Per germline, CDR1 SNHLY and CDR2 FYNNEI. This CDR3 region has 14 residues. V lost 3 bases and J 0 bases, leaving 6 bases between the germline ends. The CDR3 DNA reads TGTGCCAGCAGTGATCGGTACTCCTACAATGAGCAGTTCTTC. Residues: CASSDRYSYNEQFF.